The clone carrying this T cell receptor (beta chain) came up many times. Its specificity is not known. Library preparation (for TCRbeta) was performed with unique molecular identifiers. TCRdb re-analysed the PCR reads in MiXCR, keeping a single row per CDR3 protein. The sample has about 640,000 distinct CDR3 sequences, 10% to 15% seen once; the top ten hold around 2%. This sample is drawn from a study of T-cell reconstitution after alpha-beta-depleted transplantation in children. Study-level results: By about two months after transplant, alpha-beta T cells reportedly arose from several hundred graft clones that had expanded. The authors attributed T-cell counts and diversity one year after transplant mostly to newly produced T cells. At day 60, the high TCRbeta diversity found in some patients originated from recipient T cells and thymic progenitors that had survived.

This CDR3 has 13 amino acids. Germline-derived CDR1 and CDR2 are SGHRS and YFSETQ. V lost 0 bases and J lost 5, with 8 bases in between. The V call is TRBV5-1, the J call TRBJ1-2; no clear D. The sample in question was PBMCs, mostly from graft donor cells, obtained 360 days after TCRalphabeta/CD19-depleted stem cell transplant. This clonotype originated in a male patient younger than 18 who had a stem cell transplant for acute myeloid leukemia, so the T cells may come from the graft donor. CDR3 region: CASSLGSFYGYTF. CDR3 nucleotide sequence: TGCGCCAGCAGCTTGGGCAGCTTTTATGGCTACACCTTC.